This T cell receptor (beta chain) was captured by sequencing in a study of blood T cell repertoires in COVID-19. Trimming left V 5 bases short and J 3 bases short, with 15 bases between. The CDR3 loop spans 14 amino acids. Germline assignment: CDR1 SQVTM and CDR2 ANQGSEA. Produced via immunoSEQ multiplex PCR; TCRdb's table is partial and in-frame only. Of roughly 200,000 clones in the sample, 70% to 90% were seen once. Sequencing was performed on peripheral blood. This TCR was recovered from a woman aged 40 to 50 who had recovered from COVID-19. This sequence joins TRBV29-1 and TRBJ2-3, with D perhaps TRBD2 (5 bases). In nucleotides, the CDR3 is TGCAGCGTTTGTTGGGGAGCCTTAACAGATACGCAGTATTTT. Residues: CSVCWGALTDTQYF.